This T cell receptor (beta chain) was sequenced during a study of CD8+CD57+ T cells in acquired aplastic anemia. Study overall: DNA recovered from sorted CD4+ and CD8+ cells had a mean of approximately 3.2 ug.

CDR3 and TCR beta VDJ profiling relied on a genomic DNA template. MiXCR, applied by TCRdb to the reads, yields one record per CDR3 protein. This sample carries fewer than 250,000 distinct CDR3 sequences, less than 65% of them seen once, and the ten largest clones take 15% to 20%. Germline V gene data show CDR1 as SQVTM and CDR2 as ANQGSEA. V was shortened by 2 bases and J by 1 base, with 9 bases between the two germline ends. CDR3 length equals 13 residues. This chain links TRBV29-1 with TRBJ2-7; D is uncertain. The TCR comes from a human donor in good health, serving as a control. Sequencing was carried out using sorted CD4+, CD8+, or CD8+CD57+ T cells (not recorded which) from PBMCs. This chain's CDR3 is CSVERVGSYEQYF. The CDR3 bases are TGCAGCGTTGAACGGGTCGGATCCTACGAGCAGTACTTC.